Detailed here is one TCR beta chain. Its antigen remains unidentified. No much larger clone exists at a distance of one base, and base qualities are not known. As encoded in the germline V gene, CDR1 is MDHEN while CDR2 is SYDVKM. Reading from cysteine to phenylalanine, the CDR3 counts 15 amino acids. Only the CDR3 part of the read is kept: 45 bases, read in frame from the first base. Compared with germline, V lacks 7 bases and J lacks 3 bases; bases without a gene match: 6. The CDR3 regions of human TCRbeta chains were analyzed by immunosequencing. The original methods were these. TCRs in the repertoires were matched against a reference library of SARS-CoV-2-specific TCRs that had been generated with the MIRA antigen-specificity platform. Breadth meant the fraction of unique TCRs that were SARS-CoV-2-associated, whereas depth meant the fraction of total T cells that were SARS-CoV-2-associated. Using the MIRA data, each spike-specific TCR was assigned both to the spike region to which the TCR was reactive and to a CD4 or CD8 class. Log10-transformed breadth and depth values were compared by one-way ANOVA with Sidak's multiple comparisons tests. Entries here come from immuneACCESS through TCRdb and include only in-frame sequences with V and J called. Some clones fail to appear in such tables; in the studies checked, an unresolved V gene covers under half of the shortfall, and the cause of the remainder is unknown. V and J calls and clone size follow that table, whereas D and trimming were derived from the DNA. For this sample the table gives approximately 190,000 clones, of which about nine tenths were detected only once. The ten largest clonotypes hold 0.99% of the sample.

These data are taken from a study of T cell responses to AZD1222 COVID-19 vaccine (dated by TCRdb to about 2021). About the investigation overall: AZD1222 recipients whose second dose came at about 4 weeks and those whose second dose came at about 12 weeks were combined into one group, since spike-specific TCR depth and breadth did not differ between the two schedules. A total of approximately 240 trial participants underwent TCR sequencing, of whom about 200 had received two doses of AZD1222 and about 25 had received two doses of the MenACWY control vaccine. Enrollment into the trials was organized by age into subgroups of 18-55, 56-69 and 70-plus years, and those subgroups contained approximately 160, 26 and 62 TCR-sequenced participants, respectively.

Broad study findings and their caveats: Conclusions about previously exposed vaccinees were limited because only a handful of AZD1222 recipients were SARS-CoV-2 seropositive at baseline. Epitopes outside the regions mutated in the B.1.351 and B.1.1.7 variants were reportedly recognized by nearly half of the unique spike-specific TCRs. In the small 56-69-year group, the increase in depth fell short of significance, most likely because of low power. After two AZD1222 doses, spike-specific TCR breadth and depth were significantly higher than at day 0 and than in MenACWY recipients. Participants were mostly white British, with more females than males. The authors suggested clonal diversity may have been underestimated. CD4 TCRs associated with the vaccine covered the entire spike protein, and the dominant responses were in regions 160-218 and 743-854. Because no day 14 peak-response samples were available, the repertoires could be characterized only after the peak T cell response.

The meaning of the sample's time point label: baseline before first vaccination. Vaccinee samples were obtained from the UK trials COV001 and COV002, which included a single-blind randomized controlled phase 2/3 trial of AZD1222 (ChAdOx1 nCoV-19) in healthy adults. For TCRbeta chain sequencing, PBMC samples from trial participants were taken at day 0 and at day 28 after the second dose. Sequenced here: peripheral blood, sampled on day 0 of AZD1222 vaccination. The chain employs TRBV28 and TRBJ2-1, with 10 central nucleotides matching TRBD2. The receptor comes from an adult in good health. The CDR3 is CASNDIAGGYNEQFF. The DNA sequence is given as TGTGCCAGCAACGACATAGCGGGAGGCTACAATGAGCAGTTCTTC.